The next 4 T cell receptor beta chains were all read from a single sample in a study of blood T cell repertoires in COVID-19. The protocol was immunoSEQ multiplex PCR, while the TCRdb copy is restricted to in-frame clones and leaves out a portion. The table records some 490,000 clones, 75% to 90% of them present only once. The sample taken for sequencing was PBMCs or T cells enriched from blood (not recorded which). These receptors all come from a woman aged 60 to 75 who had recovered from COVID-19.

V usage is TRBV27 and J usage is TRBJ2-2; TRBD2 matches at 9 bases. V lost 6 bases and J lost 7; bases outside the gene matches: 15. The CDR3 length is 17 residues. From germline, CDR1 is MNHEY and CDR2 SMNVEV (reference sequence). This chain's CDR3 is CASSRAPQRGVHGELFF. For the CDR3, the DNA is TGTGCCAGCAGCCGCGCCCCCCAGCGGGGGGTCCACGGGGAGCTGTTTTTT.

The chain recombines TRBV7-9 with TRBJ1-1; D is perhaps TRBD1 (5 bases). Trimming took off 3 bases at V and 1 base at J, with 12 bases between the two ends. This CDR3 is 15 amino acids long. Per germline, CDR1 SEHNR and CDR2 FQNEAQ (reference sequence). CDR3 bases: TGTGCCAGCAGCTTCCAGGGTATTGGGAACACTGAAGCTTTCTTT. Amino acid sequence: CASSFQGIGNTEAFF.

This chain uses TRBV5-1 with TRBJ2-1; D is possibly TRBD1 (5 bases). Germline CDR1 SGHRS, CDR2 YFSETQ. Trimming removed 0 bases from V and 0 bases from J, with 7 bases in between. CDR3 length: 15 amino acids. The DNA for the CDR3 is TGCGCCAGCAGCTTGGCAGGGCTCTCCTACAATGAGCAGTTCTTC. Amino acids: CASSLAGLSYNEQFF.

This clone showed up just once. V usage is TRBV7-9 and J usage is TRBJ2-1, with 8 bases lining up with TRBD1. The CDR3 is made up of 16 amino acids. The V gene's germline CDR1 is SEHNR and CDR2 FQNEAQ (reference sequence). V gave up 6 bases and J gave up 0 bases; unmatched junction bases: 7. CDR3 nucleotides: TGTGCCAGCAGTATTGCAGGGGGCAGCTCCTACAATGAGCAGTTCTTC. This codes for CASSIAGGSSYNEQFF. Full variable domain (remainder filled in from reference TRBV7-9 and TRBJ2-1): DTGVSQNPRHKITKRGQNVTFRCDPISEHNRLYWYRQTLGQGPEFLTYFQNEAQLEKSRLLSDRFSAERPKGSFSTLEIQRTEQGDSAMYLCASSIAGGSSYNEQFFGPGTRLTVL.